These 25 T cell receptor beta chains originate from one sample sequenced in a study of blood T cell repertoires in COVID-19. Method: immunoSEQ multiplex PCR; TCRdb's copy keeps in-frame clones and lacks some. This sample has 330,000 or so clones, with roughly 84% found just once. The sequencing sample was made of PBMCs or T cells enriched from blood (not recorded which). These receptors were obtained from a young woman who had recovered from COVID-19.

The chain has TRBV19 and TRBJ1-2; 7 bases fit TRBD1. The CDR3 totals 13 residues. The germline V gene has CDR1 LNHDA and CDR2 SQIVND (reference sequence). Trimming removed 5 bases from V and 5 bases from J; junction bases left unmatched: 5. The CDR3 protein is CASSPRQGYGYTF. DNA of the CDR3: TGTGCCAGTAGTCCGCGACAGGGATATGGCTACACCTTC.

Notes on this clone: Other DNA sequences in this specimen translate into the identical CDR3. This sequence joins TRBV5-5 and TRBJ1-5, with D tentatively TRBD1 (5 bases). Trimming shortened V by 0 bases and J by 4 bases, and 8 bases separated the two germline ends. The CDR3 loop spans 14 amino acids. Germline CDR1 and CDR2: SGHKS and YYEKEE (reference sequence). The CDR3 DNA follows: TGTGCCAGCAGCTTGGCCGGGGGGAATCAGCCCCAGCATTTT. As protein: CASSLAGGNQPQHF.

This chain uses TRBV6-5 with TRBJ1-2; D possibly corresponds to TRBD1 (6 bases). The CDR3 covers 15 residues. V dropped 6 bases and J dropped 5 bases, with 19 bases sitting between them. The germline gives CDR1 MNHEY, CDR2 SVGAGI. The CDR3 here is CASRRQARLGYGYTF. In DNA, the CDR3 is TGTGCCAGCAGACGACAGGCCCGCCTAGGGTATGGCTACACCTTC.

V gene TRBV7-8 combines with J gene TRBJ1-4; D gene ambiguous. Trimming stripped 5 bases from V and 0 bases from J, with 7 bases between. CDR3 length: 14 amino acids. Per germline, CDR1 SGHVS and CDR2 FQNEAQ. CDR3 residues: CASSDRTTNEKLFF. CDR3 nucleotides: TGTGCCAGCAGCGATAGAACAACTAATGAAAAACTGTTTTTT.

J is TRBJ1-3 and V is TRBV7-2; the match to TRBD1 covers 9 bases. J was trimmed by 0 bases and V by 5 bases; bases with no gene match: 5. Per the germline V gene, CDR1 is SGHTA and CDR2 is FQGNSA. The CDR3 runs to 16 residues. The CDR3 region has the DNA TGTGCCAGCAGCGGGGGACAGGGCCACTCTGGAAACACCATATATTTT. This codes for CASSGGQGHSGNTIYF.

This chain connects TRBV29-1 to TRBJ1-4; D unclear. V lost 6 bases and J lost 4, with 15 bases in between. Per the germline V gene, CDR1 is SQVTM and CDR2 is ANQGSEA. The CDR3 spans 14 residues. CDR3 in amino acids: CSVKDTKRNEKLFF. In nucleotides, the CDR3 is TGCAGCGTCAAGGATACTAAGCGTAATGAAAAACTGTTTTTT. The variable domain in full, with the rest retrieved from reference TRBV29-1 and TRBJ1-4, is SAVISQKPSRDICQRGTSLTIQCQVDSQVTMMFWYRQQPGQSLTLIATANQGSEATYESGFVIDKFPISRPNLTFSTLTVSNMSPEDSSIYLCSVKDTKRNEKLFFGSGTQLSVL.

This chain joins TRBV2 and TRBJ2-3; 8 nucleotides agree with TRBD1. The CDR3 is made up of 13 amino acids. Trimming at V came to 10 bases and at J to 7 bases, leaving 10 bases not matched to a gene. The V gene's germline CDR1 is SNHLY and CDR2 FYNNEI. CDR3 loop: CATQLQGGHTQYF. The CDR3, as DNA: TGTGCCACCCAACTACAGGGGGGTCATACGCAGTATTTT.

Written as DNA, the CDR3 is TGTGCCAGTAGTTTCCCACAGTCGGGGGAACCAACTAATGAAAAACTGTTTTTT. It specifies CASSFPQSGEPTNEKLFF. The V call is TRBV19, the J call TRBJ1-4; possible D gene TRBD1, 5 bases. Looked up from germline, CDR1 is LNHDA and CDR2 is SQIVND (reference sequence). V was trimmed by 5 bases and J by 0 bases, leaving 19 bases between them. CDR3 length: 18 amino acids.

The chain carries TRBV2 and TRBJ1-4; D remains ambiguous. Trimming took off 6 bases at V and 4 bases at J, with 9 bases between the two ends. In germline, CDR1 is SNHLY, CDR2 FYNNEI. The CDR3 spans 13 residues. The CDR3, as DNA: TGTGCCAGCAGGAAGGACTATAATGAAAAACTGTTTTTT. It translates to CASRKDYNEKLFF.

This clone was detected once. The chain links TRBV4-1 to TRBJ1-4; D call uncertain. Deletions cut 3 bases from V and 8 bases from J, with 16 bases between. The CDR3 is 15 residues long. CDR1 is MGHRA and CDR2 is YSYEKL in the germline V gene. The CDR3 DNA follows: TGCGCCAGCAGCCAGGTGGGCCTCTCGGGGGAAAAACTGTTTTTT. Protein: CASSQVGLSGEKLFF.

The chain couples TRBV9 to TRBJ2-1; 7 nucleotides agree with TRBD2. Per germline, CDR1 SGDLS and CDR2 YYNGEE. V lost 1 base and J lost 7; bases outside the gene matches: 8. This CDR3 comprises 15 residues. The CDR3 here is CASSVFGGSVNEQFF. DNA of the CDR3: TGTGCCAGCAGCGTATTCGGCGGGAGTGTTAATGAGCAGTTCTTC.

This chain joins TRBV9 and TRBJ2-5; D might be TRBD2 (5 bases). CDR3 size: 14 residues. Looked up from germline, CDR1 is SGDLS and CDR2 is YYNGEE. Trimming shortened V by 3 bases and J by 2 bases, and 11 bases separated the two germline ends. The chain's CDR3 is CASSARTGQETQYF. As DNA, the CDR3 is TGTGCCAGCAGCGCAAGGACGGGGCAAGAGACCCAGTACTTC.

The V gene is TRBV28, the J gene TRBJ2-7, with TRBD1 matching over 11 bases. Germline V gene sequence: CDR1 MDHEN, CDR2 SYDVKM. CDR3 length equals 22 residues. The trim removed 5 bases at V and 0 bases at J, leaving 24 bases unmatched. CDR3 sequence: CASSHTRPVPDRGRPDSYEQYF. The CDR3 DNA follows: TGTGCCAGCAGTCACACCCGCCCCGTCCCGGACAGGGGGCGGCCAGACTCCTACGAGCAGTACTTC.

This chain joins TRBV3-1 (or the pseudogene TRBV3-2) and TRBJ2-1; D is possibly TRBD2 (5 bases). Trimming stripped 3 bases from V and 0 bases from J, with 12 bases between. CDR3 length equals 16 residues. CDR1 and CDR2 from the germline V gene are LGHDT and YNNKEL (reference sequence). CDR3 sequence (DNA): TGTGCCAGCAGCCAGCGGGCAACCGCCTCCTACAATGAGCAGTTCTTC. It encodes CASSQRATASYNEQFF.

The CDR3 protein is CASSLRLAGGQQFF. The DNA for the CDR3 is TGTGCCAGCAGCTTAAGGCTAGCGGGGGGCCAACAGTTCTTC. The chain uses TRBV11-1 and TRBJ2-1; 11 bases are a match to TRBD2. In germline, CDR1 is SGHAT, CDR2 FQDESV (reference sequence). V gave up 2 bases and J gave up 13 bases; unmatched junction bases: 7. CDR3 length: 14 amino acids.

The CDR3 spells CASSTLQGDTEAFF. The CDR3 DNA follows: TGCGCCAGCAGCACCCTACAGGGTGACACTGAAGCTTTCTTT. The V call is TRBV5-1, the J call TRBJ1-1; D might be TRBD1 (6 bases). Between the trimmed V and J ends, which lost 4 bases and 3 bases, there was a span of 13 bases. The CDR3 runs 14 residues. From germline, CDR1 is SGHRS and CDR2 YFSETQ. Drawing the rest from reference TRBV5-1 and TRBJ1-1, the complete variable domain is KAGVTQTPRYLIKTRGQQVTLSCSPISGHRSVSWYQQTPGQGLQFLFEYFSETQRNKGNFPGRFSGRQFSNSRSEMNVSTLELGDSALYLCASSTLQGDTEAFFGQGTRLTVV.

This clone was detected only a few times. This chain uses TRBV2 with TRBJ2-5; TRBD2 agrees at 12 bases. Germline CDR1 and CDR2: SNHLY and FYNNEI. Losses at the gene ends were 6 bases for V and 5 bases for J; bases not matched to a gene: 16. CDR3 length: 18 residues. CDR3 nucleotides: TGTGCCAGCAGCCACCGCCCGCTAGCGGGGGGGCCAAGTGAGACCCAGTACTTC. It specifies CASSHRPLAGGPSETQYF.

V usage is TRBV2 and J usage is TRBJ1-1, with unresolved D. V dropped 2 bases and J dropped 1 base, with 8 bases sitting between them. The CDR3 has 14 residues. Germline V gene data show CDR1 as SNHLY and CDR2 as FYNNEI. DNA for the CDR3: TGTGCCAGCAGTGAACGCGGCAGGAACACTGAAGCTTTCTTT. Encoded protein: CASSERGRNTEAFF.

J is TRBJ1-6 and V is TRBV5-3; D possibly corresponds to TRBD1 (5 bases). TRBV5-3 is known as an ORF, though its function is uncertain. Deletions cut 0 bases from V and 9 bases from J, with 10 bases between. The CDR3 covers 14 residues. This CDR3 reads CARSLVQAVSPLHF. DNA of the CDR3: TGTGCCAGAAGCTTGGTACAGGCAGTTTCACCCCTCCACTTT.

The chain links TRBV7-9 to TRBJ2-5, with 13 positions matching TRBD2. The CDR3 runs to 17 residues. Germline V gives CDR1 SEHNR, CDR2 FQNEAQ (reference sequence). The trim removed 5 bases at V and 1 base at J, leaving 7 bases unmatched. CDR3 in amino acids: CASSPGLAGVVQETQYF. CDR3 in DNA: TGTGCCAGCAGCCCCGGACTAGCGGGAGTTGTCCAAGAGACCCAGTACTTC. The whole variable domain, filled in from reference TRBV7-9 and TRBJ2-5, reads DTGVSQNPRHKITKRGQNVTFRCDPISEHNRLYWYRQTLGQGPEFLTYFQNEAQLEKSRLLSDRFSAERPKGSFSTLEIQRTEQGDSAMYLCASSPGLAGVVQETQYFGPGTRLLVL.

The chain carries TRBV7-8 and TRBJ2-7; 7 positions match TRBD1. This CDR3 is built from 16 residues. Per the germline V gene, CDR1 is SGHVS and CDR2 is FQNEAQ. V was clipped by 2 bases and J by 5 bases; unmatched bases: 12. Here the CDR3 DNA reads TGTGCCAGCAGCTTAACCGGGACAGAAATGGACCACGAGCAGTACTTC. Residues: CASSLTGTEMDHEQYF.

The chain recombines TRBV5-8 with TRBJ2-7, with D hard to call. The germline gives CDR1 SGHTS, CDR2 YDEGEE. The CDR3 consists of 14 residues. Trimming left V 0 bases short and J 4 bases short, with 11 bases between. CDR3: CASSLVPGVYEQYF. CDR3 DNA sequence: TGTGCCAGCAGCTTGGTCCCCGGAGTTTACGAGCAGTACTTC.

This clone was seen only once. V and J are TRBV15 and TRBJ1-4, with D unclear. This CDR3 contains 14 residues. Trimming took 0 bases from V and 5 from J, leaving 7 bases between them. Germline CDR1 LNHNV, CDR2 YYDKDF (reference sequence). The CDR3 region is CATSRDPGNEKLFF. The CDR3 bases are TGTGCCACCAGCAGAGATCCGGGAAATGAAAAACTGTTTTTT.

The V gene is TRBV5-1, the J gene TRBJ2-3; possibly TRBD2 for D (6 bases). Germline CDR1 reads SGHRS; CDR2 reads YFSETQ. This CDR3 contains 16 residues. The V end was cut by 6 bases, the J end by 3 bases, with 20 bases between. Here the CDR3 reads CASTAGLHSGTDTQYF. CDR3 coding DNA: TGCGCCAGCACGGCAGGACTACACTCTGGTACAGATACGCAGTATTTT.

The rearrangement links TRBV5-1 to TRBJ1-2, with a tentative D call TRBD1 (5 bases). The CDR3 is made up of 11 amino acids. Trimming pared 4 bases from V and 7 bases from J, leaving 8 bases between. Germline values: CDR1 SGHRS, CDR2 YFSETQ. The CDR3 spells CASSIQGGYTF. In DNA form, the CDR3 reads TGCGCCAGCAGCATTCAGGGTGGCTACACCTTC.